The next 20 T cell receptor beta chains were all read from a single sample in a study of neurological immune-mediated disorders (dated by TCRdb to the late 2010s). Library preparation was by 5' RACE. Sequenced on an Illumina HiSeq 2500. Through fastp at Q25 and MiXCR, TCRdb rebuilt clones from the public reads, retaining in-frame beta chains. Rows merge per CDR3 protein into single entries with the most common DNA and genes. Present in this sample are tens of thousands of distinct CDR3 sequences, 4% of which were seen just once. The top ten clones comprise approximately 1.8% of the sample. Sequencing input: CD4+ T cells from blood. Source of these receptors: a middle-aged woman with multiple sclerosis.

This clonotype was detected many times. The CDR3 region is CASSHPGQMNTEAFF. The CDR3, as DNA: TGCGCCAGCAGCCATCCGGGACAGATGAACACTGAAGCTTTCTTT. This chain connects TRBV4-1 to TRBJ1-1; 7 bases are shared with TRBD1. This CDR3 is built from 15 residues. V trimming: 3 bases; J trimming: 0 bases; junction bases outside the gene matches: 4. Per the germline V gene, CDR1 is MGHRA and CDR2 is YSYEKL.

This clonotype was counted at least ten times. The chain joins TRBV5-1 to TRBJ2-7, with 8 bases matching TRBD2. Looked up from germline, CDR1 is SGHRS and CDR2 is YFSETQ. V lost 2 bases to trimming and J lost 0 bases; unmatched junction nucleotides: 7. The CDR3 has 16 residues. This CDR3 is CASSFQAGARSYEQYF. The CDR3 bases are TGCGCCAGCAGCTTTCAAGCGGGGGCCCGCTCCTACGAGCAGTACTTC.

The sample holds many counts of this clonotype. V and J are TRBV20-1 and TRBJ1-4; D ambiguous. In germline, CDR1 is DFQATT, CDR2 SNEGSKA (reference sequence). The CDR3 extends over 14 amino acids. Trimming stripped 3 bases from V and 0 bases from J, with 8 bases between. CDR3 sequence (DNA): TGCAGTGCTAGCTCCGGGGCAACTAATGAAAAACTGTTTTTT. Its protein product is CSASSGATNEKLFF.

The CDR3 coding sequence is TGTGCCACCACCATAGCTCGCCGGGATAACTATGGCTACACCTTC. Translation: CATTIARRDNYGYTF. The chain uses TRBV15 and TRBJ1-2, with D hard to call. V lost 7 bases to trimming and J lost 1 base, with 16 bases between them. The length of the CDR3 is 15 residues. The germline CDR1 and CDR2 sequences are LNHNV and YYDKDF (reference sequence).

This clonotype has a count of ten or more. This sequence joins TRBV5-1 and TRBJ1-1; D might be TRBD1 (5 bases). The CDR3 totals 15 residues. V was cut by 4 bases and J by 0 bases, with 13 bases left in between. Germline V gives CDR1 SGHRS, CDR2 YFSETQ. The CDR3 loop is CASSPGGGLNTEAFF. DNA of the CDR3: TGCGCCAGCAGCCCCGGGGGGGGGTTGAACACTGAAGCTTTCTTT. The full variable domain, with the rest looked up from reference TRBV5-1 and TRBJ1-1, is KAGVTQTPRYLIKTRGQQVTLSCSPISGHRSVSWYQQTPGQGLQFLFEYFSETQRNKGNFPGRFSGRQFSNSRSEMNVSTLELGDSALYLCASSPGGGLNTEAFFGQGTRLTVV.

This clonotype came up many times. A read error may produce the germline difference seen at one junction end. The gene calls are TRBV12-3 or TRBV12-4 and TRBJ1-5, with D tentatively TRBD1 (5 bases). The CDR3 totals 14 residues. The CDR3: CVSSLVGGNQPQHF. CDR3 bases: TGTGTCAGCAGTTTAGTGGGGGGCAATCAGCCCCAGCATTTT.

This clonotype was detected many times. This rearrangement joins TRBV28 to TRBJ1-2, with D maybe TRBD1 (5 bases). Germline values: CDR1 MDHEN, CDR2 SYDVKM. V dropped 2 bases and J dropped 7 bases, with 11 bases sitting between them. The CDR3 length is 13 residues. The CDR3 here is CASSLGASGGYTF. CDR3 sequence (DNA): TGTGCCAGCAGTTTAGGGGCGTCCGGTGGCTACACCTTC.

In its sample, this clonotype was seen many times. This chain links TRBV5-1 with TRBJ1-1; D perhaps matches TRBD1 (6 bases). CDR3 size: 15 residues. Germline CDR1 is SGHRS and CDR2 is YFSETQ. The V gene lost 2 bases and the J gene lost 1 base, with 12 bases spanning the gap. CDR3 bases: TGCGCCAGCAGCTTATCAGGGGTGCAGAACACTGAAGCTTTCTTT. This sequence encodes CASSLSGVQNTEAFF.

This clonotype was detected ten times or more. This chain links TRBV29-1 with TRBJ1-5, with 7 bases matching TRBD1. The CDR3 totals 13 residues. Per the germline V gene, CDR1 is SQVTM and CDR2 is ANQGSEA. With V trimmed by 7 bases and J by 8 bases, 11 bases remained unmatched. CDR3 in DNA: TGCAGCGCCTCTCTTGGGACAGAAGAGCCCCAGCATTTT. It specifies CSASLGTEEPQHF.

This clonotype showed up many times. This chain uses TRBV10-2 with TRBJ2-3, with 7 nucleotides matching TRBD2. J gave up 2 bases and V 4 bases, and 6 bases lay outside the gene matches. The CDR3 extends over 15 amino acids. Per the germline V gene, CDR1 is WSHSY and CDR2 is SAAADI. The CDR3 region is CASSAPLADTDTQYF. Written as DNA, the CDR3 is TGCGCCAGCAGTGCCCCTCTAGCGGACACAGATACGCAGTATTTT.

This clonotype was found many times. The chain uses TRBV2 and TRBJ2-3; 7 bases agree with TRBD2. CDR1 is SNHLY, CDR2 FYNNEI, per germline. V was pared by 11 bases and J by 2 bases, with 7 bases of the junction left unmatched. The CDR3 loop spans 13 amino acids. The CDR3 sequence is CAGGGPFTDTQYF. The CDR3 coding sequence is TGTGCCGGGGGGGGACCTTTCACAGATACGCAGTATTTT. Full variable domain (outside the CDR3, taken from reference TRBV2 and TRBJ2-3): EPEVTQTPSHQVTQMGQEVILRCVPISNHLYFYWYRQILGQKVEFLVSFYNNEISEKSEIFDDQFSVERPDGSNFTLKIRSTKLEDSAMYFCAGGGPFTDTQYFGPGTRLTVL.

In this sample, this clonotype turned up many times. The rearrangement joins TRBV20-1 to TRBJ2-1, with D tentatively TRBD2 (6 bases). Trimming stripped 0 bases from V and 3 bases from J, with 15 bases between. The CDR3 sequence is 16 residues long. Germline values: CDR1 DFQATT, CDR2 SNEGSKA (reference sequence). The CDR3 loop reads CSARDRRGEVYNEQFF. The DNA of the CDR3 is TGCAGTGCTAGAGATAGGCGGGGAGAAGTCTACAATGAGCAGTTCTTC.

At least ten counts were recorded for this clonotype. The chain recombines TRBV5-1 with TRBJ2-7; 10 bases are shared with TRBD2. V lost 6 bases to trimming and J lost 3 bases; unmatched junction nucleotides: 9. Germline V gene data show CDR1 as SGHRS and CDR2 as YFSETQ. The CDR3 covers 15 residues. The CDR3 here is CASTNIAGGFYEQYF. Written as DNA, the CDR3 is TGCGCCAGCACGAACATAGCGGGGGGTTTCTACGAGCAGTACTTC. The variable domain in full, with the rest retrieved from reference TRBV5-1 and TRBJ2-7, is KAGVTQTPRYLIKTRGQQVTLSCSPISGHRSVSWYQQTPGQGLQFLFEYFSETQRNKGNFPGRFSGRQFSNSRSEMNVSTLELGDSALYLCASTNIAGGFYEQYFGPGTRLTVT.

At least ten counts were recorded for this clonotype. The CDR3 sequence is CASSEWGGLGQPQHF. In DNA, the CDR3 is TGTGCCAGCAGTGAATGGGGGGGTCTGGGTCAGCCCCAGCATTTT. This rearrangement joins TRBV6-1 to TRBJ1-5; the D gene is possibly TRBD1 (5 bases). The CDR3 extends over 15 amino acids. Trimming took 2 bases from V and 6 from J, leaving 14 bases between them. Germline values: CDR1 MNHNS, CDR2 SASEGT.

The chain recombines TRBV20-1 with TRBJ2-7, with 7 bases aligning to TRBD2. The V gene end was trimmed by 6 bases and the J gene end by 0 bases; junction bases not matched to a gene: 5. Germline CDR1 DFQATT, CDR2 SNEGSKA (reference sequence). The CDR3 has 13 residues. In nucleotides, the CDR3 is TGCAGTGCAAAAGCGGGGCCCTCCTACGAGCAGTACTTC. Translating it yields CSAKAGPSYEQYF.

This clonotype was found many times. The CDR3 sequence is CASSHLPPQPRNTIYF. The CDR3 nucleotides read TGCGCCAGCAGCCACCTTCCCCCACAGCCGCGAAACACCATATATTTT. J is TRBJ1-3 and V is TRBV4-1; D remains unclear. From germline, CDR1 is MGHRA and CDR2 YSYEKL. Trimming left V 3 bases short and J 5 bases short, with 17 bases between. CDR3 length: 16 residues.

This clonotype was seen many times. The rearrangement uses TRBV7-9 and TRBJ1-1; D gene uncertain. Trimming stripped 3 bases from V and 3 bases from J, with 8 bases between. The CDR3 is made up of 13 amino acids. Germline assignment: CDR1 SEHNR and CDR2 FQNEAQ (reference sequence). CDR3 nucleotides: TGTGCCAGCAGCTTTGGAAAGGACACTGAAGCTTTCTTT. Encoded protein: CASSFGKDTEAFF.

This clonotype was counted ten times or more. The rearrangement links TRBV10-3 to TRBJ1-1; perhaps TRBD1 as D (6 bases). Germline V gene sequence: CDR1 ENHRY, CDR2 SYGVKD. V lost 5 bases and J lost 4, with 17 bases in between. The CDR3 covers 15 residues. The CDR3 loop is CAISSEEGGTTEAFF. CDR3 nucleotides: TGTGCCATCAGTTCAGAGGAGGGGGGGACCACTGAAGCTTTCTTT.

This chain links TRBV2 with TRBJ1-2, with 10 nucleotides matching TRBD1. CDR1 and CDR2 (germline): SNHLY, FYNNEI. The junction had 10 bases not matched to a gene; V was cut back by 4 bases and J by 8 bases. This CDR3 comprises 15 residues. CDR3 in DNA: TGTGCCAGCAGTGCGGCCTGGACAGGGGGAAGGGGCTACACCTTC. Translated: CASSAAWTGGRGYTF.

This clonotype occurred many times. The chain couples TRBV5-1 to TRBJ1-2; the D gene is possibly TRBD1 (5 bases). There are 14 residues in the CDR3. Trimming removed 4 bases from V and 2 bases from J, with 12 bases in between. Germline V gene data show CDR1 as SGHRS and CDR2 as YFSETQ. CDR3 coding DNA: TGCGCCAGCAGCCTGACGCGGGGGAACTATGGCTACACCTTC. Its translation is CASSLTRGNYGYTF.